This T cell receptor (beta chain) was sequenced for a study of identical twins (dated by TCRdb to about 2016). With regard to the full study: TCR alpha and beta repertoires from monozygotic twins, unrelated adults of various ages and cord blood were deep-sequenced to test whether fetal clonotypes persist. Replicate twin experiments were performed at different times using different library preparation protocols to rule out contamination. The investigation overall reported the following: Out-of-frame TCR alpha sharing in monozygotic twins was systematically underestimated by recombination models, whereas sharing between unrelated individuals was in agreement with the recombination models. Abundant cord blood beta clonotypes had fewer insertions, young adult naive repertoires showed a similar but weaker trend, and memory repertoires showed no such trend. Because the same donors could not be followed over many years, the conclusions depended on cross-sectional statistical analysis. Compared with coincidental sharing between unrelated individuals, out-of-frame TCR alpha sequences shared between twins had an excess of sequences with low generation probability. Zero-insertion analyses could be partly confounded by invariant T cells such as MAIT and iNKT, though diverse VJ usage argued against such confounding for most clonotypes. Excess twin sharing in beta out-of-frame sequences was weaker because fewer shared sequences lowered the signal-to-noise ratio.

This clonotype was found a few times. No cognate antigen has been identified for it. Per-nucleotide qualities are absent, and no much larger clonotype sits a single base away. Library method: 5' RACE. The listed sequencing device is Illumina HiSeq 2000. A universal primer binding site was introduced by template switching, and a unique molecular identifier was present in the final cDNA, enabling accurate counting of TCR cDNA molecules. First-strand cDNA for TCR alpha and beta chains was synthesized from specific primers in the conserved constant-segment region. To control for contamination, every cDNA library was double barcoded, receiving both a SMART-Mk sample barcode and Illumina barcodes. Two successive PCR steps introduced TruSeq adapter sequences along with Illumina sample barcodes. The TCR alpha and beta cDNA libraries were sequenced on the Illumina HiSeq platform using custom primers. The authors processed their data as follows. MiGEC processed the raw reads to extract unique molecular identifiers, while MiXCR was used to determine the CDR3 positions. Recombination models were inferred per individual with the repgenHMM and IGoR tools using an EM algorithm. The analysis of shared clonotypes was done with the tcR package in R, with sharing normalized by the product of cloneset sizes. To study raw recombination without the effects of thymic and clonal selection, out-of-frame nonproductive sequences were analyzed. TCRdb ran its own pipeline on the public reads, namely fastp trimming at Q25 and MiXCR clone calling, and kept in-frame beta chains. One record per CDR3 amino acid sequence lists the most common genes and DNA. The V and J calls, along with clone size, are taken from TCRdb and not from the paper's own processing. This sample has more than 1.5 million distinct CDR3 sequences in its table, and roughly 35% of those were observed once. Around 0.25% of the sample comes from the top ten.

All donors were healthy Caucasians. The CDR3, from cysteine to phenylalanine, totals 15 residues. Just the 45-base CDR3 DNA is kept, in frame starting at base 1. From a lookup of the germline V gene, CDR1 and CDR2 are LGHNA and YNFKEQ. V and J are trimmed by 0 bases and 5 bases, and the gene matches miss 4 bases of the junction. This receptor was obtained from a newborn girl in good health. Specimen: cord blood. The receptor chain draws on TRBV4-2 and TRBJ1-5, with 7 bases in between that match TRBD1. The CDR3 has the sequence CASSQEGQVHQPQHF. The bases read TGTGCCAGCAGCCAAGAAGGACAGGTTCATCAGCCCCAGCATTTT.